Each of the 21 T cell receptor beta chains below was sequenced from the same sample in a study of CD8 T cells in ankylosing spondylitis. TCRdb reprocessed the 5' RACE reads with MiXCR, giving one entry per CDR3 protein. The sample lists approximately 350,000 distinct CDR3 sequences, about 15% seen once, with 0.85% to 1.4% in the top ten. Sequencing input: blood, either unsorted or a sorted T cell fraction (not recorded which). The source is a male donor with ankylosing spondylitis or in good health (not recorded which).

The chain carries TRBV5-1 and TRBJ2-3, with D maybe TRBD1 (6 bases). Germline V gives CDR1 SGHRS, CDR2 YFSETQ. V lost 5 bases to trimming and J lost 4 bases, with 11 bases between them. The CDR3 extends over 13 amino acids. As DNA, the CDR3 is TGCGCCAGCAGGCCAACAGGGTCAGATACGCAGTATTTT. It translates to CASRPTGSDTQYF.

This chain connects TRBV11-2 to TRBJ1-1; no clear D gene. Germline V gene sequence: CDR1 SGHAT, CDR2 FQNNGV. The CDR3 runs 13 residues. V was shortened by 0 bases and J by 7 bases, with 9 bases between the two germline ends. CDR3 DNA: TGTGCCAGCAGCTTAGAGATGGGGAGTGAAGCTTTCTTT. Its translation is CASSLEMGSEAFF.

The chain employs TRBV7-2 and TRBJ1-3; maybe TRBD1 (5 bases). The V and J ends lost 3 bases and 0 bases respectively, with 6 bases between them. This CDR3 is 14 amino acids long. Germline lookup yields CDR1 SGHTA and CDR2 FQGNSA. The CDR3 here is CASSFDSSGNTIYF. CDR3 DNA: TGTGCCAGCAGCTTTGACAGCTCTGGAAACACCATATATTTT. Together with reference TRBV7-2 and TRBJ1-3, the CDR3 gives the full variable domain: GAGVSQSPSNKVTEKGKDVELRCDPISGHTALYWYRQSLGQGLEFLIYFQGNSAPDKSGLPSDRFSAERTGGSVSTLTIQRTQQEDSAVYLCASSFDSSGNTIYFGEGSWLTVV.

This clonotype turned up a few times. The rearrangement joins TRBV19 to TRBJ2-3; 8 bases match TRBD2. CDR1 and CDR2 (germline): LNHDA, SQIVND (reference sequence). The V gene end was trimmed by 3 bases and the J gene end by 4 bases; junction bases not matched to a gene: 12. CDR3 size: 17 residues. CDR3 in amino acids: CASSIFYERGFSDTQYF. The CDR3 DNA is TGTGCCAGTAGTATTTTCTATGAGCGGGGGTTCTCAGATACGCAGTATTTT.

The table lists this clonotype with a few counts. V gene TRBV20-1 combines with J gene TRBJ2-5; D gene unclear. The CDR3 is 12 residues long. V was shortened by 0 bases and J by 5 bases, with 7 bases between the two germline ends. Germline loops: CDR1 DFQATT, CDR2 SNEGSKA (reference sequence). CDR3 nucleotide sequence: TGCAGTGCTAGAGAGACGAGGGAGACCCAGTACTTC. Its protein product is CSARETRETQYF.

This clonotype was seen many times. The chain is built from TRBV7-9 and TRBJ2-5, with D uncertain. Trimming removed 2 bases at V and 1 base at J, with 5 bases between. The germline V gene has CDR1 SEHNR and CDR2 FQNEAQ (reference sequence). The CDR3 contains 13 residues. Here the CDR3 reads CASSLNSQETQYF. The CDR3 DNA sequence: TGTGCCAGCAGCTTAAACAGCCAAGAGACCCAGTACTTC.

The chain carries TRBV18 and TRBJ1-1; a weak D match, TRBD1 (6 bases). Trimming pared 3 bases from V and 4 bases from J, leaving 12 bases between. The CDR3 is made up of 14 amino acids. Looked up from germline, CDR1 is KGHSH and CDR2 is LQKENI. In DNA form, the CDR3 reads TGTGCCAGCTCACCCCAGACAGGTGTCACTGAAGCTTTCTTT. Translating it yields CASSPQTGVTEAFF.

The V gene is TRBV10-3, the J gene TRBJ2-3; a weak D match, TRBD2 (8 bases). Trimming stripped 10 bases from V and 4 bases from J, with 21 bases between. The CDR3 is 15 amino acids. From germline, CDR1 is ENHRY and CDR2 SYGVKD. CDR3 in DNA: TGTGCCAGCAAAAAGAGGGGGCGGGAGGCAGATACGCAGTATTTT. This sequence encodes CASKKRGREADTQYF.

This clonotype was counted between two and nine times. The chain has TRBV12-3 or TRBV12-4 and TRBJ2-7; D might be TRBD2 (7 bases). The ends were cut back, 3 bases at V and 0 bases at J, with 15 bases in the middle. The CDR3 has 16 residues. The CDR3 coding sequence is TGTGCCAGCAGTTTTGGGGGGGGCGCCTCCTCCTACGAGCAGTACTTC. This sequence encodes CASSFGGGASSYEQYF.

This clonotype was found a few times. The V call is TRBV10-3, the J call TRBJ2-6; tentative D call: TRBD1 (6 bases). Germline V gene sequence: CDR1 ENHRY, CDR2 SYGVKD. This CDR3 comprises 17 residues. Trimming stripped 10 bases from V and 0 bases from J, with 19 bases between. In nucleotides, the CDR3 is TGTGCCAGCCCTCCAGGGGTTTCTCCCTCTGGGGCCAACGTCCTGACTTTC. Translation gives CASPPGVSPSGANVLTF.

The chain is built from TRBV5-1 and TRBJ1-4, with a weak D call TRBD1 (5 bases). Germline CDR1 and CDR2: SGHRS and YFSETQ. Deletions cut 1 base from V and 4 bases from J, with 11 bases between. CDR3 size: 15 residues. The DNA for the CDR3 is TGCGCCAGCAGCTTGTCTGGGGACCGTAATGAAAAACTGTTTTTT. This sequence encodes CASSLSGDRNEKLFF.

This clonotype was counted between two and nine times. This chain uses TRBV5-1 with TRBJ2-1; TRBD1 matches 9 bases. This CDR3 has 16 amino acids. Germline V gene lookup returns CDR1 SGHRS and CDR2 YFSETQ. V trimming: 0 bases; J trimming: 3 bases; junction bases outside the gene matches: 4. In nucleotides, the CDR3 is TGCGCCAGCAGCTTGGCCGGGACAGGGCTCTACAATGAGCAGTTCTTC. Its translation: CASSLAGTGLYNEQFF.

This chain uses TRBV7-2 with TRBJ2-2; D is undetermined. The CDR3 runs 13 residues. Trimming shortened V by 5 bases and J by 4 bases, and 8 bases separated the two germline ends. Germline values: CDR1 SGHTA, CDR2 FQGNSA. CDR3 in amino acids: CASSPPPTGELFF. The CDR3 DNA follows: TGTGCCAGCAGCCCACCCCCCACCGGGGAGCTGTTTTTT.

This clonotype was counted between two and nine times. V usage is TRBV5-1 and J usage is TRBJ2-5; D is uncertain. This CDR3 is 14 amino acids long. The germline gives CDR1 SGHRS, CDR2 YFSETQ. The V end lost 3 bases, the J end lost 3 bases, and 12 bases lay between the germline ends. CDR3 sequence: CASSSPYVEETQYF. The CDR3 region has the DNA TGCGCCAGCAGCTCCCCTTACGTGGAAGAGACCCAGTACTTC.

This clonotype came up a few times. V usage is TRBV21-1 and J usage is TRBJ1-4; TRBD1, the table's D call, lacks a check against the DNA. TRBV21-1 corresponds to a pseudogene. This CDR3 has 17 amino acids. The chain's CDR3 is CASNYRDRIFYRKKLFF. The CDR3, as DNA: TGTGCCAGCAACTACCGGGACAGAATATTTTATAGGAAGAAACTGTTTTTT.

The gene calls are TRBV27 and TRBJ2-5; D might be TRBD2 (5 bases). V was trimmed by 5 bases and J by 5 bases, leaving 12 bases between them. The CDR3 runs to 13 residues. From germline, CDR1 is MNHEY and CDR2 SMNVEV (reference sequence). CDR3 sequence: CASSRDTGETQYF. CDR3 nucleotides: TGTGCCAGCAGTCGAGACACGGGGGAGACCCAGTACTTC.

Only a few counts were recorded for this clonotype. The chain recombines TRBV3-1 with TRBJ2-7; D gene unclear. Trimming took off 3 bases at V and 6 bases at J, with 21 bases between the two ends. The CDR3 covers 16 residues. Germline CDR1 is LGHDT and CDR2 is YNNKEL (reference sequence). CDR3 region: CASSHPTKLPGSEQYF. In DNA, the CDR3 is TGTGCCAGCAGCCATCCAACTAAGCTGCCGGGCTCCGAGCAGTACTTC.

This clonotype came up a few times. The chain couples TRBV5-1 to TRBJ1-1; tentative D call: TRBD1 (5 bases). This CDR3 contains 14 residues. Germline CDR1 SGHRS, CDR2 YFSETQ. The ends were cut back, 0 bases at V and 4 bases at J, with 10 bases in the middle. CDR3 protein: CASSLGDESTEAFF. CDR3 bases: TGCGCCAGCAGCTTGGGGGACGAGAGCACTGAAGCTTTCTTT.

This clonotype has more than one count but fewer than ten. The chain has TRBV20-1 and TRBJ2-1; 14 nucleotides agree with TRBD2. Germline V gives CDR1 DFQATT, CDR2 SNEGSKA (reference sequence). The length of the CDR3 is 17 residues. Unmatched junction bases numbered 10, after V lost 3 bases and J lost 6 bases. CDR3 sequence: CSARRLAGGPPGNEQFF. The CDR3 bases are TGCAGTGCTAGGAGACTAGCGGGAGGGCCCCCGGGCAATGAGCAGTTCTTC.

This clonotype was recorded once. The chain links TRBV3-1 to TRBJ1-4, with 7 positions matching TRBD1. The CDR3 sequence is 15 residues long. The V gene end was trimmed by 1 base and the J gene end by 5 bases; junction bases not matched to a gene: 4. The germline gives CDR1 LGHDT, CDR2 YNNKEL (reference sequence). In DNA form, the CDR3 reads TGTGCCAGCAGCCAAGGTGGACAGGCAAATGAAAAACTGTTTTTT. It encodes CASSQGGQANEKLFF. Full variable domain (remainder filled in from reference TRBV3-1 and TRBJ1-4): DTAVSQTPKYLVTQMGNDKSIKCEQNLGHDTMYWYKQDSKKFLKIMFSYNNKELIINETVPNRFSPKSPDKAHLNLHINSLELGDSAVYFCASSQGGQANEKLFFGSGTQLSVL.

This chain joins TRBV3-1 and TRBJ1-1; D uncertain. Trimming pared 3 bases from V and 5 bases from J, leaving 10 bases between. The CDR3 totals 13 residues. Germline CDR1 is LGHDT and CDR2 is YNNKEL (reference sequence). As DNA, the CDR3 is TGTGCCAGCAGCCATGACCCGAGGACTGAAGCTTTCTTT. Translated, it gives CASSHDPRTEAFF. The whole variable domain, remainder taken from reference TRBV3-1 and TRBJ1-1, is DTAVSQTPKYLVTQMGNDKSIKCEQNLGHDTMYWYKQDSKKFLKIMFSYNNKELIINETVPNRFSPKSPDKAHLNLHINSLELGDSAVYFCASSHDPRTEAFFGQGTRLTVV.